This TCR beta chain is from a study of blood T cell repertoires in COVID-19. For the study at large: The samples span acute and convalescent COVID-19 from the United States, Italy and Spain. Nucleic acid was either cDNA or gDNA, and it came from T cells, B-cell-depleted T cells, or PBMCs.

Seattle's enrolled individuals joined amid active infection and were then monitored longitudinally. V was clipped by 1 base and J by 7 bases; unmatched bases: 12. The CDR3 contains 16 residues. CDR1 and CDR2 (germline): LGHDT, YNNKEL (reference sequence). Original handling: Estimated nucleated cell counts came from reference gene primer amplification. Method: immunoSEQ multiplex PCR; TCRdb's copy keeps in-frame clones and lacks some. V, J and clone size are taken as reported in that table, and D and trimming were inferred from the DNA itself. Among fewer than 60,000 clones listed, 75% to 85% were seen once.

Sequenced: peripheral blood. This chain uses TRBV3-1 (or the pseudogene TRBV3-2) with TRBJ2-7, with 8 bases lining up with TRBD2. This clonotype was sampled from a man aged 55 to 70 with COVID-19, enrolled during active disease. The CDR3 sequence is CASSQASGTRRGEQYF. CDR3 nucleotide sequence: TGTGCCAGCAGCCAAGCCTCCGGGACTAGGAGAGGGGAGCAGTACTTC.